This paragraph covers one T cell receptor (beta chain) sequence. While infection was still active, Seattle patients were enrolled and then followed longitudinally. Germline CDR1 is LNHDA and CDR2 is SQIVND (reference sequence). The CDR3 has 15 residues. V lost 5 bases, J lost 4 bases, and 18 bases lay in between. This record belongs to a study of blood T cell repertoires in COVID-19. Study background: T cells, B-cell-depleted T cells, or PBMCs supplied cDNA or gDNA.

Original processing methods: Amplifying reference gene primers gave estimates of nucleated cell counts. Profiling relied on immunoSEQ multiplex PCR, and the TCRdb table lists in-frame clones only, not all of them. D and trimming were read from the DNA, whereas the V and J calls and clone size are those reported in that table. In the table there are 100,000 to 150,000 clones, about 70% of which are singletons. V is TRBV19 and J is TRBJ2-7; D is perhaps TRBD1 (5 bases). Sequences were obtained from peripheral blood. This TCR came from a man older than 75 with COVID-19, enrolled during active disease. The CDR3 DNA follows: TGTGCCAGTAGTTGGGGCGCGACAGATCCGTACGAGCAGTACTTC. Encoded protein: CASSWGATDPYEQYF. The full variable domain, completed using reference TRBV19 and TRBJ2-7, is DGGITQSPKYLFRKEGQNVTLSCEQNLNHDAMYWYRQDPGQGLRLIYYSQIVNDFQKGDIAEGYSVSREKKESFPLTVTSAQKNPTAFYLCASSWGATDPYEQYFGPGTRLTVT.